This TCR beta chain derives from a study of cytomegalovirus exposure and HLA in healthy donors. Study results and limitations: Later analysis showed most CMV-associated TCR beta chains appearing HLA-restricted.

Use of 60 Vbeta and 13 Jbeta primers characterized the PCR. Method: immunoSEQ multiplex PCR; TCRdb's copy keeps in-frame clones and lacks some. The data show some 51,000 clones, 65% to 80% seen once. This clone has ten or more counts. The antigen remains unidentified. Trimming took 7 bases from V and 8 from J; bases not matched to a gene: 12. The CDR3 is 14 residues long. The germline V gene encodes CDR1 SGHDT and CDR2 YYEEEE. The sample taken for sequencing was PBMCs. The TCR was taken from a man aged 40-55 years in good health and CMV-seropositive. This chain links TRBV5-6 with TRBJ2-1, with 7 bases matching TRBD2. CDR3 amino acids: CASAAGSLGHEQFF. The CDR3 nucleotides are TGTGCCAGCGCAGCGGGGTCTTTAGGCCATGAGCAGTTCTTC.